Presented here are 8 T cell receptor beta chains from one specimen sequenced in a study of cytomegalovirus exposure and HLA in healthy donors. The primer mix had 60 Vbeta and 13 Jbeta primers. Profiled with immunoSEQ multiplex PCR; TCRdb holds only in-frame clones, not every one. Among roughly 100,000 clones listed, 60% to 85% were seen once. The sequenced sample consisted of PBMCs. The receptor source for this set is a man in his fifties or sixties in good health and CMV-seronegative.

The V gene is TRBV19, the J gene TRBJ1-6; 7 nucleotides match TRBD1. With V trimmed by 5 bases and J by 7 bases, 5 bases remained unmatched. CDR3 length equals 14 residues. Looked up from germline, CDR1 is LNHDA and CDR2 is SQIVND (reference sequence). CDR3 coding DNA: TGTGCCAGTAGTGTCGGACAGGTGAATTCACCCCTCCACTTT. It translates to CASSVGQVNSPLHF.

The chain links TRBV19 to TRBJ2-1; 7 bases are a match to TRBD2. The CDR3 covers 14 residues. Germline V lookup: CDR1 LNHDA, CDR2 SQIVND (reference sequence). V lost 10 bases to trimming and J lost 6 bases; unmatched junction nucleotides: 12. The CDR3 reads CATKKSGDLNEQFF. Here the CDR3 DNA reads TGTGCCACCAAGAAAAGCGGGGACCTCAATGAGCAGTTCTTC.

This clone was detected a few times. The chain employs TRBV4-3 and TRBJ2-1; TRBD2 might be the D (5 bases). This CDR3 comprises 15 residues. With 4 bases removed from V and 0 bases from J, the gap between germline ends came to 10 bases. Looked up from germline, CDR1 is LGHNA and CDR2 is YSLEER. The CDR3 DNA reads TGCGCCAGCAGCCGAATAGCGAGCTCCTACAATGAGCAGTTCTTC. Its protein is CASSRIASSYNEQFF.

The chain couples TRBV15 to TRBJ1-5; TRBD1 agrees at 7 bases. The CDR3 has 17 amino acids. V lost 0 bases and J lost 6; bases outside the gene matches: 11. CDR1 LNHNV and CDR2 YYDKDF come from the germline V gene (reference sequence). The CDR3 coding sequence is TGTGCCACCAGCAGAGATAGAGGGACAGCTGGTCGTCAGCCCCAGCATTTT. This translates into CATSRDRGTAGRQPQHF.

A single count supports this clone. The gene calls are TRBV7-3 and TRBJ2-7; D is ambiguous. Trimming took 2 bases from V and 6 from J, leaving 11 bases between them. The CDR3 spans 13 residues. The germline gives CDR1 SGHTA, CDR2 FQGTGA. The chain's CDR3 is CASSLSARGEQYF. The CDR3 coding sequence is TGTGCCAGCAGCTTATCAGCTCGCGGCGAGCAGTACTTC.

In its sample, this clone was seen a few times. The rearrangement uses TRBV5-1 and TRBJ1-1; D unresolved. V lost 4 bases, J lost 3 bases, and 10 bases lay in between. This CDR3 is built from 13 residues. Germline CDR1 reads SGHRS; CDR2 reads YFSETQ. CDR3 in DNA: TGCGCCAGCAGCCCCCACGAGGACACTGAAGCTTTCTTT. This translates into CASSPHEDTEAFF.

The chain combines TRBV5-5 with TRBJ1-1, with D unresolved. V was shortened by 0 bases and J by 4 bases, with 10 bases between the two germline ends. The CDR3 sequence is 14 residues long. CDR1 is SGHKS and CDR2 is YYEKEE in the germline V gene (reference sequence). CDR3 bases: TGTGCCAGCAGCTTGGCTAGCCCGGGCACTGAAGCTTTCTTT. Translated: CASSLASPGTEAFF.

V and J are TRBV27 and TRBJ2-1; TRBD2 agrees at 10 bases. Germline values: CDR1 MNHEY, CDR2 SMNVEV (reference sequence). The ends lost 6 bases at V and 15 bases at J; junction bases unmatched: 17. This CDR3 region has 15 residues. For the CDR3, the DNA is TGTGCCAGCAGCCCCCGCCCCCTAGCGGGAGAAGGGTGGTTCTTC. It codes for CASSPRPLAGEGWFF.